Listed below are T cell receptor beta chains from one sample, sequenced in a study of T cells in Graves' hyperthyroidism and ophthalmopathy. TCRdb reprocessed the multiplex PCR reads via MiXCR and lists one record per CDR3 protein. The repertoire holds 250,000 to 300,000 distinct CDR3 sequences, 13% to 15% seen once, with about an eighth in the top ten. The sample consisted of blood. Every receptor here comes from a middle-aged woman with Graves' hyperthyroidism that later progressed to Graves' ophthalmopathy. The CDR3 runs from the conserved cysteine through the conserved F or W.

J gene	V gene	CDR3 protein
TRBJ2-3	TRBV12-3/TRBV12-4	CASTLQSREFPDTQYF
TRBJ1-4	TRBV28	CASSFPGTSNEKLFF
TRBJ2-3	TRBV2	CASSEALPDPRRTDTQYF
TRBJ2-1	TRBV6-1	CASSPWGGRFF
TRBJ2-3	TRBV20-1	CSARGTTDTQYF
TRBJ1-4	TRBV18	CASSGDKNEKLFF
TRBJ2-7	TRBV7-9	CASSSTPGNSYEQYF
TRBJ2-7	TRBV5-1	CASSFWGLAGRSSYEQYF
TRBJ2-1	TRBV28	CASSVDGYTISYNEQFF
TRBJ2-7	TRBV10-3	CAISGGTGGGEQYF
TRBJ1-1	TRBV20-1	CSAKPSADTEAFF
TRBJ2-3	TRBV28	CASRYTGDRTDTQYF
TRBJ2-3	TRBV11-2	CASSPWLPVTDTQYF
TRBJ2-1	TRBV12-3/TRBV12-4	CASSFMTSEQFF
TRBJ1-3	TRBV2	CASSERQPGFGNTIYF
TRBJ1-5	TRBV19	CASSNSFLPYSNQPQHF
TRBJ2-7	TRBV10-3	CAISASGSSVWYEQYF
TRBJ2-5	TRBV14	CASSQKPRRGYQETQYF
TRBJ2-1	TRBV3-1	CASSQGTEGDEQFF